This TCR beta chain originates from a study of T cells in Graves' hyperthyroidism and ophthalmopathy. Overall study results and limits: Blood also showed most of the thyroid clonotypes that were expanded above 0.001.

Amplified regions were TCR beta CDR3 sequences from RNA transcripts. With the HTBI primer set, the TCR CDR3 went through a first round of RT-PCR. Using its own MiXCR run on the multiplex PCR reads, TCRdb lists one record per CDR3 protein. The sample has hundreds of thousands of distinct CDR3 sequences; 38% are singletons. This CDR3 has 15 residues. In germline, CDR1 is SGHNT, CDR2 YENEEA. In the case of this clonotype: Its cognate antigen is unknown. Sequence at one end of the junction differs from germline and may be a read error.

The gene calls are TRBV11-3 and TRBJ2-7, with 9 bases aligning to TRBD1. This TCR was recovered from a man aged 18 to 29 with Graves' hyperthyroidism. Sequencing used blood. The CDR3 DNA reads TGTACCAGCAGCTTGCAGACCGGGACAGGGTTCGAGCAGTACTTC. This codes for CTSSLQTGTGFEQYF.